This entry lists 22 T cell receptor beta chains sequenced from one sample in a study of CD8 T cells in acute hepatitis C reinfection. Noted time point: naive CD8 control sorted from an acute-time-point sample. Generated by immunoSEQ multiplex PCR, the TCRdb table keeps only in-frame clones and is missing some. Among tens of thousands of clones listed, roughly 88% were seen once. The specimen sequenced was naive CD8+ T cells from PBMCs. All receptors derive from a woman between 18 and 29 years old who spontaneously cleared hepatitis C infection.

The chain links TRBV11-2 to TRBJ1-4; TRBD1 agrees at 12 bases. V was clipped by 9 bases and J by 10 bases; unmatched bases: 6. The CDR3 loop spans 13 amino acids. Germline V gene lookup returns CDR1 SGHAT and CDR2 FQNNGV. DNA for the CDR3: TGTGCCAGTGGGGGGACAGGGGGCGGAAAACTGTTTTTT. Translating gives CASGGTGGGKLFF.

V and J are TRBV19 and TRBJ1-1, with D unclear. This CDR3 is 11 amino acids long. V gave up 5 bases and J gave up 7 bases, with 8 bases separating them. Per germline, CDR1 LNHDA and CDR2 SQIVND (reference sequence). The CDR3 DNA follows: TGTGCCAGTAGTGGGTCAGATGAAGCTTTCTTT. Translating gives CASSGSDEAFF. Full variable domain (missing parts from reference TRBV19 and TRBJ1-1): DGGITQSPKYLFRKEGQNVTLSCEQNLNHDAMYWYRQDPGQGLRLIYYSQIVNDFQKGDIAEGYSVSREKKESFPLTVTSAQKNPTAFYLCASSGSDEAFFGQGTRLTVV.

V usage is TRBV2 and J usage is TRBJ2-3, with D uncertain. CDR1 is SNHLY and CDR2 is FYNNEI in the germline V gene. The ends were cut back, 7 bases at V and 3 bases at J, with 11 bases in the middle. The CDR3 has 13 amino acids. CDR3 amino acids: CASITQTTDTQYF. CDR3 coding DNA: TGTGCCAGCATAACCCAGACAACAGATACGCAGTATTTT.

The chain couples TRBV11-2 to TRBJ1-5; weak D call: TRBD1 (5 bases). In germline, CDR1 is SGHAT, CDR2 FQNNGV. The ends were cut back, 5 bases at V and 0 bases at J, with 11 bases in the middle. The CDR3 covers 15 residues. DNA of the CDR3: TGTGCCAGCAGCCCCCAGGGTAATAGCAATCAGCCCCAGCATTTT. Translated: CASSPQGNSNQPQHF.

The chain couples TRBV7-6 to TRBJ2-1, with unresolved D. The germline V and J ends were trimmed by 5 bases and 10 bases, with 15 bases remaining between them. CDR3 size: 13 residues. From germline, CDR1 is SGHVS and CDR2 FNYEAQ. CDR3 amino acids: CASSTNSGFEQFF. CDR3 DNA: TGTGCCAGCAGCACAAACTCAGGATTCGAGCAGTTCTTC.

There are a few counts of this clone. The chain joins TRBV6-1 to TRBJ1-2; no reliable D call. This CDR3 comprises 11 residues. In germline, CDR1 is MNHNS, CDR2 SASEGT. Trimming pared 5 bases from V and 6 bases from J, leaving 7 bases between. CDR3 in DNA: TGTGCCAGCAGTCGGACGGATGGCTACACCTTC. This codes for CASSRTDGYTF.

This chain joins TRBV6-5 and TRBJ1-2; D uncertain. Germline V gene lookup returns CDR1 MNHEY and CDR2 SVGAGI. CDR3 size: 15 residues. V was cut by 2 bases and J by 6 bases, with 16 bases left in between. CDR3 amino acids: CASSYANRGPHGYTF. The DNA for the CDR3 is TGTGCCAGCAGTTACGCAAATCGGGGTCCACATGGCTACACCTTC.

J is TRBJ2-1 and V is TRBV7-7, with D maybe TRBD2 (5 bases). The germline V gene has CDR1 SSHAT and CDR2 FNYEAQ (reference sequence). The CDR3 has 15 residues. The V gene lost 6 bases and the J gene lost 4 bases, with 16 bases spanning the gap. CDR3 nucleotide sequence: TGTGCCAGCAGTCCGAGGGTAGTGGGGTACAATGAGCAGTTCTTC. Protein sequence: CASSPRVVGYNEQFF.

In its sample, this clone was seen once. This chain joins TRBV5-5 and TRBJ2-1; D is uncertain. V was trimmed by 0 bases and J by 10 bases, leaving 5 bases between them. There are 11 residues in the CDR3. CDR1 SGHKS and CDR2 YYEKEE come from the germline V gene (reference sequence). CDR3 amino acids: CASSLGSEQFF. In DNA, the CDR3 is TGTGCCAGCAGCTTGGGGTCCGAGCAGTTCTTC.

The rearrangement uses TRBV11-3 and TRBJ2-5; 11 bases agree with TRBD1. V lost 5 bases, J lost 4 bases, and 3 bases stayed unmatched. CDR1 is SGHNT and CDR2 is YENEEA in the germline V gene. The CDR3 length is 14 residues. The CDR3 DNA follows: TGTGCCAGCAGCCCCGGGACAGGGGGAGAGACCCAGTACTTC. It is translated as CASSPGTGGETQYF.

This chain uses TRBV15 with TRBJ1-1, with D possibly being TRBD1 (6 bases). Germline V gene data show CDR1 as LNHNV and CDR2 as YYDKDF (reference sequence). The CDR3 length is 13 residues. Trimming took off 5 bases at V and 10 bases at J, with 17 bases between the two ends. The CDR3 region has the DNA TGTGCCACCAGCCCCAGGGGATGGCTCGGAGCTTTCTTT. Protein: CATSPRGWLGAFF.

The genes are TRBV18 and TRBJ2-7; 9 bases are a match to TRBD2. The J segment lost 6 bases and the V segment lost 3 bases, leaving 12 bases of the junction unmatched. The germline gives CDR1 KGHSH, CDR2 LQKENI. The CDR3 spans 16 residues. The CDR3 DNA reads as TGTGCCAGCTCACCGACTAGCGGAAGGACCCGCGGCGAGCAGTACTTC. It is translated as CASSPTSGRTRGEQYF.

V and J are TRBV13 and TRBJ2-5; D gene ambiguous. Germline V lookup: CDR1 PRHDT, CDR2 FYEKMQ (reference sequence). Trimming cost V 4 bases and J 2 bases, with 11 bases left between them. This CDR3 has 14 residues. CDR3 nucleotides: TGTGCCAGCAGCTCGCGGACCGTACAAGAGACCCAGTACTTC. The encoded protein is CASSSRTVQETQYF.

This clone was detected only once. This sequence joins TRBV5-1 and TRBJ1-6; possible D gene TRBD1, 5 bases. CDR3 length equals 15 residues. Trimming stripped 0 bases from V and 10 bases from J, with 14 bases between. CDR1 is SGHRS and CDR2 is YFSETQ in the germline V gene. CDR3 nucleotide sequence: TGCGCCAGCAGCTTGGCCGGTCAGGGAAGGTCACCCCTCCACTTT. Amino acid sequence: CASSLAGQGRSPLHF.

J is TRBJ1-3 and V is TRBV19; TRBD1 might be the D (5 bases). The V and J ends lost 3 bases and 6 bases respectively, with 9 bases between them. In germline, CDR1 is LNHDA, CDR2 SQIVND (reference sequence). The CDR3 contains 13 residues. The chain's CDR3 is CASSIWGENTIYF. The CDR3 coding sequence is TGTGCCAGTAGTATCTGGGGGGAAAACACCATATATTTT.

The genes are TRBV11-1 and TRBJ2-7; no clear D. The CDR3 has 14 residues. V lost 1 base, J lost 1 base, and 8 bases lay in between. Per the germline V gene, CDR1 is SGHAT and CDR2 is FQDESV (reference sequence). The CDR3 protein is CASSLGSESYEQYF. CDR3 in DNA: TGTGCCAGCAGCTTAGGGTCAGAGTCCTACGAGCAGTACTTC.

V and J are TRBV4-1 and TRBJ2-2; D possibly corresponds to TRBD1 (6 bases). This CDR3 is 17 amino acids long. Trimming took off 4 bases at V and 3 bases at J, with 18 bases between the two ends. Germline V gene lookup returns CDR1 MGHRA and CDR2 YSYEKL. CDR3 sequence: CASSLDTGTPHTGELFF. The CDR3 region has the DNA TGCGCCAGCAGCCTCGATACAGGGACACCCCACACCGGGGAGCTGTTTTTT.

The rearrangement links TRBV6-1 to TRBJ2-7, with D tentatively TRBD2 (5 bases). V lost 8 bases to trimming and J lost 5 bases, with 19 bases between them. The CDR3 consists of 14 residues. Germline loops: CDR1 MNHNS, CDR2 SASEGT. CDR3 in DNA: TGTGCCAGCCCCCCGGAGATGAGGGTTGACGAGCAGTACTTC. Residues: CASPPEMRVDEQYF.

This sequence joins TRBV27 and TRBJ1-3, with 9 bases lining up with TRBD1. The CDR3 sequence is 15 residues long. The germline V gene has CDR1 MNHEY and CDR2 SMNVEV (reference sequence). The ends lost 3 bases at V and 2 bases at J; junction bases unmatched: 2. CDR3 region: CASSLGTGTGNTIYF. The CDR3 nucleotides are TGTGCCAGCAGTTTGGGGACAGGGACTGGAAACACCATATATTTT.

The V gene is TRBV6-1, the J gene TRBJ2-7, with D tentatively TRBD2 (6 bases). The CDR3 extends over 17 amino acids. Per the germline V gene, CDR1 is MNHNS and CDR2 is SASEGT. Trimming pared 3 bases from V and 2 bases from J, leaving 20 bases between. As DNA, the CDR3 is TGTGCCAGCAGTGATGGACCAAGCGGGCTCCATCCCTACGAGCAGTACTTC. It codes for CASSDGPSGLHPYEQYF.

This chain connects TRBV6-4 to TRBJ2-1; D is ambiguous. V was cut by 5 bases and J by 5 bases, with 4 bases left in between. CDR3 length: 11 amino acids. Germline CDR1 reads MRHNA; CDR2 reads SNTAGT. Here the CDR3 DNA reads TGTGCCAGCAGTTATAACAATGAGCAGTTCTTC. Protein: CASSYNNEQFF.

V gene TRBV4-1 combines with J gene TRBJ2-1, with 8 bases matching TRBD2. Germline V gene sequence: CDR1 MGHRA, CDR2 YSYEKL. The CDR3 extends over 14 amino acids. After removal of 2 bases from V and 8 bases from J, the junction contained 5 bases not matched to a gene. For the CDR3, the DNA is TGCGCCAGCAGCCAACTTAGCGGGATGCATGAGCAGTTCTTC. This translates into CASSQLSGMHEQFF.